These 19 T cell receptor beta chains were sequenced from one sample in a study of T cells in Graves' hyperthyroidism and ophthalmopathy. TCR beta CDR3 regions were amplified from RNA transcripts. Using the HTBI primer set, a first-round RT-PCR was run on the TCR CDR3. TCRdb re-analysed the multiplex PCR reads in MiXCR, keeping a single row per CDR3 protein. The sample lists roughly 400,000 distinct CDR3 sequences, approximately 14% occurring once. The sample comprised blood. These receptors originate from a woman aged 18 to 35 with Graves' hyperthyroidism that later progressed to Graves' ophthalmopathy.

The genes are TRBV5-1 and TRBJ2-7; possible D gene TRBD2, 6 bases. V shed 3 bases and J shed 0 bases, with 16 bases lying between them. The CDR3 covers 16 residues. The germline gives CDR1 SGHRS, CDR2 YFSETQ. The CDR3 nucleotides are TGCGCCAGCAGCTGGTCGGCTAGCGTTAGCTCCTACGAGCAGTACTTC. Its protein product is CASSWSASVSSYEQYF.

V usage is TRBV3-1 and J usage is TRBJ1-4, with 9 bases matching TRBD1. J lost 5 bases, V lost 4 bases, and 8 bases had no gene match. Germline values: CDR1 LGHDT, CDR2 YNNKEL (reference sequence). CDR3 length: 16 amino acids. The CDR3 nucleotides read TGTGCCAGCAGCCTAACGGGACAGGGAGAAAATGAAAAACTGTTTTTT. The encoded protein is CASSLTGQGENEKLFF.

This clonotype was recorded at least ten times. V and J are TRBV7-2 and TRBJ2-1, with 9 bases matching TRBD2. The germline V gene has CDR1 SGHTA and CDR2 FQGNSA. V dropped 1 base and J dropped 10; count of bases not matched to a gene: 2. This CDR3 comprises 13 residues. CDR3 loop: CASSLVGTSEQFF. Written as DNA, the CDR3 is TGTGCCAGCAGCTTAGTTGGGACTAGCGAGCAGTTCTTC. The full variable domain, completed using reference TRBV7-2 and TRBJ2-1, is GAGVSQSPSNKVTEKGKDVELRCDPISGHTALYWYRQSLGQGLEFLIYFQGNSAPDKSGLPSDRFSAERTGGSVSTLTIQRTQQEDSAVYLCASSLVGTSEQFFGPGTRLTVL.

There are a few counts of this clonotype. The genes are TRBV20-1 and TRBJ2-3; D is perhaps TRBD2 (6 bases). The CDR3 consists of 15 residues. The V end lost 6 bases, the J end lost 2 bases, and 18 bases lay between the germline ends. Germline assignment: CDR1 DFQATT and CDR2 SNEGSKA (reference sequence). Here the CDR3 DNA reads TGCAGTGCGCCCAATAGCGGTGCCTTCACAGATACGCAGTATTTT. Protein: CSAPNSGAFTDTQYF.

The V gene is TRBV3-1, the J gene TRBJ2-5; 8 nucleotides align to TRBD1. The CDR3 is made up of 18 amino acids. Germline CDR1 LGHDT, CDR2 YNNKEL (reference sequence). Trimming cost V 4 bases and J 4 bases; bases outside gene matches: 17. For the CDR3, the DNA is TGTGCCAGCAGCCTACGTTACCTCAGGGGGCGAGAGACAGAGACCCAGTACTTC. Translation: CASSLRYLRGRETETQYF.

This clonotype was seen at least ten times. The J gene is TRBJ2-7, the V gene TRBV20-1; D remains unclear. The CDR3 is made up of 15 amino acids. Germline CDR1 is DFQATT and CDR2 is SNEGSKA (reference sequence). The V gene lost 2 bases and the J gene lost 2 bases, with 16 bases spanning the gap. The CDR3 is CSARFRVADAYEQYF. CDR3 coding DNA: TGCAGTGCTAGATTTCGGGTGGCAGACGCCTACGAGCAGTACTTC.

V usage is TRBV4-1 and J usage is TRBJ2-7; 10 nucleotides agree with TRBD2. Germline V gene data show CDR1 as MGHRA and CDR2 as YSYEKL. After removal of 0 bases from V and 5 bases from J, the junction contained 7 bases not matched to a gene. This CDR3 comprises 16 residues. CDR3 nucleotides: TGCGCCAGCAGCCAAGATAGGAGCGGGAGGGCCGACGAGCAGTACTTC. Its translation is CASSQDRSGRADEQYF.

This clonotype came up many times. V is TRBV20-1 and J is TRBJ2-7; a possible D gene is TRBD2 (5 bases). Germline V gene data show CDR1 as DFQATT and CDR2 as SNEGSKA (reference sequence). Deletions cut 2 bases from V and 1 base from J, with 15 bases between. CDR3 length: 15 residues. CDR3 nucleotides: TGCAGTGCTAGATCCGGACTGGGCCGGTCCTACGAGCAGTACTTC. It is translated as CSARSGLGRSYEQYF.

This clonotype was counted ten times or more. V is TRBV6-1 and J is TRBJ1-4; D is perhaps TRBD1 (5 bases). Germline CDR1 and CDR2: MNHNS and SASEGT. V was shortened by 8 bases and J by 6 bases, with 19 bases between the two germline ends. This CDR3 comprises 15 residues. CDR3 region: CASQNSGHKDEKLFF. The CDR3 DNA follows: TGTGCCAGCCAAAACTCGGGGCACAAGGATGAAAAACTGTTTTTT.

This clonotype was counted ten times or more. The V call is TRBV28, the J call TRBJ2-5; 7 bases match TRBD1. CDR1 is MDHEN, CDR2 SYDVKM, per germline. The length of the CDR3 is 14 residues. V shed 6 bases, J shed 4 bases, and the junction held 8 bases outside the gene matches. The CDR3 is CASRRQGWGETQYF. The CDR3 DNA reads as TGTGCCAGCAGGCGACAGGGATGGGGAGAGACCCAGTACTTC.

The chain combines TRBV19 with TRBJ1-1, with a weak D call TRBD1 (5 bases). CDR3 length equals 16 residues. Germline V gene sequence: CDR1 LNHDA, CDR2 SQIVND (reference sequence). The V and J ends lost 1 base and 1 base respectively, with 13 bases between them. CDR3 sequence reads: CASSIVVQGANTEAFF. CDR3 nucleotide sequence: TGTGCCAGTAGTATAGTTGTTCAGGGCGCGAACACTGAAGCTTTCTTT.

This chain connects TRBV2 to TRBJ1-1, with a tentative D call TRBD1 (5 bases). Germline V gene sequence: CDR1 SNHLY, CDR2 FYNNEI. V was cut by 1 base and J by 10 bases, with 10 bases left in between. The CDR3 covers 12 residues. The CDR3 DNA sequence: TGTGCCAGCAGTGAAGGTAGTACAGGAGCTTTCTTT. It translates to CASSEGSTGAFF.

At least ten counts were recorded for this clonotype. The chain combines TRBV5-1 with TRBJ2-3, with D possibly being TRBD1 (7 bases). Germline CDR1 SGHRS, CDR2 YFSETQ. This CDR3 is built from 15 residues. The V and J ends lost 4 bases and 4 bases respectively, with 16 bases between them. The CDR3 reads CASSKRQGGADTQYF. DNA for the CDR3: TGCGCCAGCAGCAAGAGACAGGGAGGAGCAGATACGCAGTATTTT.

Only a few counts were recorded for this clonotype. The chain couples TRBV5-5 to TRBJ2-5; D is unclear. The V end was cut by 4 bases, the J end by 2 bases, with 12 bases between. Per germline, CDR1 SGHKS and CDR2 YYEKEE (reference sequence). The CDR3 length is 14 residues. Here the CDR3 reads CASSPKNTQETQYF. As DNA, the CDR3 is TGTGCCAGCAGCCCGAAAAACACTCAAGAGACCCAGTACTTC.

This clonotype was detected ten times or more. CDR3 protein: CASSWTDYTEAFF. CDR3 sequence (DNA): TGTGCCAGCAGCTGGACGGACTATACTGAAGCTTTCTTT. The rearrangement joins TRBV7-9 to TRBJ1-1; the D is unclear. Deletions cut 4 bases from V and 5 bases from J, with 11 bases between. The CDR3 contains 13 residues. Germline V gives CDR1 SEHNR, CDR2 FQNEAQ (reference sequence).

The rearrangement joins TRBV28 to TRBJ2-1; perhaps TRBD2 as D (6 bases). Trimming shortened V by 3 bases and J by 4 bases, and 10 bases separated the two germline ends. The CDR3 has 14 residues. The germline V gene has CDR1 MDHEN and CDR2 SYDVKM. In nucleotides, the CDR3 is TGTGCCAGCAGTTTTAGGAGGGTTTACAATGAGCAGTTCTTC. This gives the protein CASSFRRVYNEQFF.

The chain recombines TRBV6-2 or TRBV6-3 with TRBJ2-5, with D possibly TRBD2 on 6 matching bases. The CDR3 length is 15 residues. The ends were cut back, 6 bases at V and 5 bases at J, with 19 bases in the middle. CDR1 and CDR2 from the germline V gene are MNHEY and SVGEGT. This CDR3 is CASSPGTDRGETQYF. The CDR3 DNA follows: TGTGCCAGCAGCCCCGGGACCGATCGGGGGGAGACCCAGTACTTC.

This clonotype was detected ten times or more. This chain connects TRBV28 to TRBJ2-7, with 14 bases that match TRBD2. The CDR3 runs 18 residues. V shed 7 bases, J shed 0 bases, and the junction held 11 bases outside the gene matches. Germline V gives CDR1 MDHEN, CDR2 SYDVKM. The CDR3 spells CASNLGTSGRPLSYEQYF. CDR3 sequence (DNA): TGTGCCAGCAATCTCGGGACTAGCGGGAGACCACTCTCCTACGAGCAGTACTTC.

This clonotype has at least ten counts. The V call is TRBV2, the J call TRBJ2-6; D is uncertain. V lost 8 bases to trimming and J lost 0 bases, with 8 bases between them. The CDR3 loop spans 14 amino acids. CDR1 SNHLY and CDR2 FYNNEI come from the germline V gene. CDR3 in amino acids: CASAEDSGANVLTF. Written as DNA, the CDR3 is TGTGCCAGCGCCGAAGACTCTGGGGCCAACGTCCTGACTTTC.